This TCR beta chain was captured by sequencing in a study of early T cells in non-severe SARS-CoV-2 infection. Overall study context: RNA in bulk from unsorted whole blood was sequenced, and chains were unpaired.

In TCRdb, the 5' RACE reads were re-called with MiXCR into one record per CDR3 protein. The data show tens of thousands of distinct CDR3 sequences, approximately 11% seen once. The specimen sequenced was whole blood. The origin of this receptor is an adult who was a healthcare worker with PCR-confirmed SARS-CoV-2 infection or an uninfected control (not recorded which).

In DNA form, the CDR3 reads TGTGCCAGCAGCCGACAGGAGGCTGGAAACACCATATATTTT. Translating gives CASSRQEAGNTIYF. The V and J genes are TRBV12-3 or TRBV12-4 and TRBJ1-3; D may be TRBD1 (6 bases). The CDR3 covers 14 residues. V was trimmed by 6 bases and J by 2 bases, leaving 11 bases between them.